This TCR beta chain was observed in a study of blood T cell repertoires in COVID-19. Across the study: Donors in the United States, Italy and Spain gave samples during acute or convalescent COVID-19. T cells, B-cell-depleted T cells, or PBMCs supplied cDNA or gDNA.

Original handling: How many nucleated cells were present was estimated from reference gene primer amplification. Sequencing was performed with immunoSEQ multiplex PCR; in TCRdb, only in-frame clones are kept and a portion is missing. D and trimming come from the DNA, and the V and J calls and clone size come from that table. The sample comprises around 200,000 clones, around 85% of which are singletons, and under 25% rests with the top ten. Trimming cost V 6 bases and J 0 bases, with 21 bases left between them. The CDR3 covers 18 residues. Germline assignment: CDR1 LNHDA and CDR2 SQIVND (reference sequence).

The chain uses TRBV19 and TRBJ1-5; tentative D call: TRBD1 (6 bases). Sequenced material: peripheral blood. This receptor was obtained from an older man with active or convalescent COVID-19. CDR3 sequence: CASSPRGAAVRSNQPQHF. The CDR3 nucleotides read TGTGCCAGTAGCCCCCGGGGGGCCGCCGTGCGTAGCAATCAGCCCCAGCATTTT. The full variable domain, its missing parts supplied by reference TRBV19 and TRBJ1-5, is DGGITQSPKYLFRKEGQNVTLSCEQNLNHDAMYWYRQDPGQGLRLIYYSQIVNDFQKGDIAEGYSVSREKKESFPLTVTSAQKNPTAFYLCASSPRGAAVRSNQPQHFGDGTRLSIL.